This T cell receptor (beta chain) derives from a study of blood T cells in healthy people across ages. This CDR3 is 13 amino acids long. Germline V gene sequence: CDR1 LGHNA, CDR2 YSLEER. V lost 0 bases to trimming and J lost 4 bases, with 5 bases between them. For the second PCR, which ran for roughly 6 to 12 cycles, a sample-barcoded 5' primer and a J-beta primer mix were used. TCRdb passed the 5' RACE reads through MiXCR, listing each CDR3 protein once. The sample includes around 800,000 distinct CDR3 sequences, approximately 65% of them seen just once. The receptor comes from a man aged 25 to 45 in good health. Specimen: blood. The chain employs TRBV4-3 and TRBJ2-3; no firm D call. CDR3 sequence (DNA): TGCGCCAGCAGCCAAGACCCTTCAGATACGCAGTATTTT. Its translation: CASSQDPSDTQYF.